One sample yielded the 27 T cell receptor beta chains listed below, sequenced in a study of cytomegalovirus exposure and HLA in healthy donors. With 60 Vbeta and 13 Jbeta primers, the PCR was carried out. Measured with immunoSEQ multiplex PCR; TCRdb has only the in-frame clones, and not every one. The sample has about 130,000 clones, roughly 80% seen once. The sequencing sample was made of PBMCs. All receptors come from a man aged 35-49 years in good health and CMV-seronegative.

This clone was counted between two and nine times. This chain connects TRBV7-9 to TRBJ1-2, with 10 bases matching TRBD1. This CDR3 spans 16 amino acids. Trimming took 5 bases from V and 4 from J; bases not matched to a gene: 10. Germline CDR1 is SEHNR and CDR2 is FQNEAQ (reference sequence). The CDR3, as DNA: TGTGCCAGCAGCATTGGGACAGGGGCCCCTACCTATGGCTACACCTTC. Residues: CASSIGTGAPTYGYTF.

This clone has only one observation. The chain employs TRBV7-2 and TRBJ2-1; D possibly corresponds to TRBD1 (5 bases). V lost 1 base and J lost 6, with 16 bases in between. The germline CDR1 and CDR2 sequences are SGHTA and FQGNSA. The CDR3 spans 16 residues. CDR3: CASSLDMDNPSNEQFF. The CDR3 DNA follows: TGTGCCAGCAGCTTAGATATGGACAATCCCTCCAATGAGCAGTTCTTC.

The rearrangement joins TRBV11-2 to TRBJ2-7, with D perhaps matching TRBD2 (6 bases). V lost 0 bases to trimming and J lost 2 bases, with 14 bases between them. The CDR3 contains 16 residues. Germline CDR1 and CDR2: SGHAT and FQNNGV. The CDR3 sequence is CASSLEVRGWAYEQYF. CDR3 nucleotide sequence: TGTGCCAGCAGCTTAGAAGTTCGGGGGTGGGCCTACGAGCAGTACTTC.

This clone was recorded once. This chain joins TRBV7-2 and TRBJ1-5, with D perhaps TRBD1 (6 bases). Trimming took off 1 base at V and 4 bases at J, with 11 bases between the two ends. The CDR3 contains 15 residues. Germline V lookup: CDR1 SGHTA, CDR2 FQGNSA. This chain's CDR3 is CASSLEGGGNQPQHF. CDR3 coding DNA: TGTGCCAGCAGCTTAGAGGGAGGGGGGAATCAGCCCCAGCATTTT. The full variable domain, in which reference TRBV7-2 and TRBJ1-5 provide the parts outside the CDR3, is GAGVSQSPSNKVTEKGKDVELRCDPISGHTALYWYRQSLGQGLEFLIYFQGNSAPDKSGLPSDRFSAERTGGSVSTLTIQRTQQEDSAVYLCASSLEGGGNQPQHFGDGTRLSIL.

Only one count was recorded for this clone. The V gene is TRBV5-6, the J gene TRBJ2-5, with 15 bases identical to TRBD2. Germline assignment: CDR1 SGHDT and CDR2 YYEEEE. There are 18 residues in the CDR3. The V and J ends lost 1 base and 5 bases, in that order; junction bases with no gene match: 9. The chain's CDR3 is CASSLPGLAGGSAETQYF. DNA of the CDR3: TGTGCCAGCAGCTTGCCGGGACTAGCGGGGGGTTCCGCCGAGACCCAGTACTTC.

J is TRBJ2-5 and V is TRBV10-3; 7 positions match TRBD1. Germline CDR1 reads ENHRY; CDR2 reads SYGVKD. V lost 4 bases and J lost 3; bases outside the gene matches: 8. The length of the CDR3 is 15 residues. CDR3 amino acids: CAISGGTGVEETQYF. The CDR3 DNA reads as TGTGCCATCAGTGGGGGCACAGGGGTTGAAGAGACCCAGTACTTC.

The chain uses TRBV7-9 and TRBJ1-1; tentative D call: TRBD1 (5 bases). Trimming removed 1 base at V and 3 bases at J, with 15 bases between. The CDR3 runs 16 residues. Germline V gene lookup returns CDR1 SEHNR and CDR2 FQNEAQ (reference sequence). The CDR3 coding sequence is TGTGCCAGCAGCTTAGTGGCGGGGATGGGGGACACTGAAGCTTTCTTT. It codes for CASSLVAGMGDTEAFF.

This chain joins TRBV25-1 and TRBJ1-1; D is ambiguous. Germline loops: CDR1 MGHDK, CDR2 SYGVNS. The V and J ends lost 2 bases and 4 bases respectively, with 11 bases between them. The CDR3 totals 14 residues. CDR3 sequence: CASSEGGKGTEAFF. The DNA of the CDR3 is TGTGCCAGCAGTGAAGGCGGAAAAGGCACTGAAGCTTTCTTT.

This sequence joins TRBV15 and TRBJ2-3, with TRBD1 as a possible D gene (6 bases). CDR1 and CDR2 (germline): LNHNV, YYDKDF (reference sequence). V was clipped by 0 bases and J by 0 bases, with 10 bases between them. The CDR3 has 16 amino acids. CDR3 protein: CATSRDLQGSTDTQYF. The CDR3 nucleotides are TGTGCCACCAGCAGAGATCTACAGGGAAGCACAGATACGCAGTATTTT.

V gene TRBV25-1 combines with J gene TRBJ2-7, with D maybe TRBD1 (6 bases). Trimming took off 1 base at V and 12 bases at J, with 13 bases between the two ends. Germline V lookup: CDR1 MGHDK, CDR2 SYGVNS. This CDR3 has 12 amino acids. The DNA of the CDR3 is TGTGCCAGCAGTGAATTACAGGGCGGGTGGTACTTC. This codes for CASSELQGGWYF.

The DNA of the CDR3 is TGTGCCAGCAAGGTTGGAGGGGACAATGAGCAGTTCTTC. Translated: CASKVGGDNEQFF. This chain joins TRBV25-1 and TRBJ2-1; D possibly corresponds to TRBD2 (6 bases). Deletions cut 7 bases from V and 5 bases from J, with 12 bases between. The CDR3 totals 13 residues. From germline, CDR1 is MGHDK and CDR2 SYGVNS. The entire variable domain, with the rest obtained from reference TRBV25-1 and TRBJ2-1, is as follows: EADIYQTPRYLVIGTGKKITLECSQTMGHDKMYWYQQDPGMELHLIHYSYGVNSTEKGDLSSESTVSRIRTEHFPLTLESARPSHTSQYLCASKVGGDNEQFFGPGTRLTVL.

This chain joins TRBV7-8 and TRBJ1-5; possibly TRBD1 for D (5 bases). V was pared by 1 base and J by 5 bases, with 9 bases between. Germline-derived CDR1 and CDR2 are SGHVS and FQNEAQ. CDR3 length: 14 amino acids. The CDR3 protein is CASSLVGGYQPQHF. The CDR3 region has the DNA TGTGCCAGCAGCTTAGTGGGGGGTTATCAGCCCCAGCATTTT.

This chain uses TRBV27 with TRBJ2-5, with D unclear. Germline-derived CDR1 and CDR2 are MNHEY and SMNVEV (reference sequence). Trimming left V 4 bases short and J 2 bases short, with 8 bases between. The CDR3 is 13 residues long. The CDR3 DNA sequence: TGTGCCAGCAGTTCTAATTATCAAGAGACCCAGTACTTC. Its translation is CASSSNYQETQYF.

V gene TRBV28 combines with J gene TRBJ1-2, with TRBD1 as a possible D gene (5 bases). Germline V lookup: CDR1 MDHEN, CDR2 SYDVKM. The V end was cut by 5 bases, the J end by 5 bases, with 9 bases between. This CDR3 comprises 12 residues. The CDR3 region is CASSLSGYGYTF. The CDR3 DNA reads TGTGCCAGCAGTCTTTCAGGGTATGGCTACACCTTC.

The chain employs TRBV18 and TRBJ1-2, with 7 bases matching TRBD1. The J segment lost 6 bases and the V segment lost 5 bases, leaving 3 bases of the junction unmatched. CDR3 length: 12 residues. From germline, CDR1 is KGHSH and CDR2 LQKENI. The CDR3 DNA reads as TGTGCCAGCTCAACCACAGGGGATGGCTACACCTTC. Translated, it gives CASSTTGDGYTF. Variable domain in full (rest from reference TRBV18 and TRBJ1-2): NAGVMQNPRHLVRRRGQEARLRCSPMKGHSHVYWYRQLPEEGLKFMVYLQKENIIDESGMPKERFSAEFPKEGPSILRIQQVVRGDSAAYFCASSTTGDGYTFGSGTRLTVV.

DNA for the CDR3: TGTGCCAGCAGCTTGTTCAGGGGGGCTCGTGGCTACACCTTC. This sequence encodes CASSLFRGARGYTF. The chain joins TRBV5-8 to TRBJ1-2, with TRBD1 identical over 7 bases. V lost 1 base and J lost 7; bases outside the gene matches: 7. Looked up from germline, CDR1 is SGHTS and CDR2 is YDEGEE. This CDR3 is 14 amino acids long.

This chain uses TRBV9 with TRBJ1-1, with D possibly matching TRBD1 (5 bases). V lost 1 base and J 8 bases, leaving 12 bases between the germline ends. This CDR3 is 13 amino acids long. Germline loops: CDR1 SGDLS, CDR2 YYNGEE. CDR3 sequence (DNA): TGTGCCAGCAGCGTATCCCCGACAGCAGAAGCTTTCTTT. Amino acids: CASSVSPTAEAFF.

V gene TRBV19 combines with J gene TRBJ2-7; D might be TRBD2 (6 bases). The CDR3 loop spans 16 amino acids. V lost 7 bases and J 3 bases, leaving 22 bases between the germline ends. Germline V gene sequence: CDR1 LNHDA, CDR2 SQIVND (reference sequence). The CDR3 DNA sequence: TGTGCCAGTACCCCTCGGGGGTTGGGTGGGGTCTACGAGCAGTACTTC. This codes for CASTPRGLGGVYEQYF.

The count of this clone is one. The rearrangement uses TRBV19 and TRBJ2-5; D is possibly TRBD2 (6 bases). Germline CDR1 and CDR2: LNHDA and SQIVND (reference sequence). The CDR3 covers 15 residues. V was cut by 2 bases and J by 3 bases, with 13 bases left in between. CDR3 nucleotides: TGTGCCAGTAGTATAAACGGGGGACTTAAAGAGACCCAGTACTTC. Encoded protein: CASSINGGLKETQYF. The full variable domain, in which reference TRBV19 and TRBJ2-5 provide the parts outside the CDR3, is DGGITQSPKYLFRKEGQNVTLSCEQNLNHDAMYWYRQDPGQGLRLIYYSQIVNDFQKGDIAEGYSVSREKKESFPLTVTSAQKNPTAFYLCASSINGGLKETQYFGPGTRLLVL.

The CDR3: CSVESFRARGQQYF. The CDR3 nucleotides read TGCAGCGTTGAATCGTTTAGGGCCAGGGGGCAGCAGTATTTT. The chain has TRBV29-1 and TRBJ2-3, with 8 nucleotides matching TRBD1. The CDR3 runs 14 residues. With 2 bases clipped from V and 11 bases from J, the junction kept 12 bases outside the gene matches. The germline V gene has CDR1 SQVTM and CDR2 ANQGSEA.

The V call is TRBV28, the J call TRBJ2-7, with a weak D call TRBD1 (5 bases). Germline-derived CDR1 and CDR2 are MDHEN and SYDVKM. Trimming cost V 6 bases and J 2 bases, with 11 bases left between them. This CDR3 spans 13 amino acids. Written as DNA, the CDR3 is TGTGCCAGCAGGCCACGACAGCCCTACGAGCAGTACTTC. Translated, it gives CASRPRQPYEQYF.

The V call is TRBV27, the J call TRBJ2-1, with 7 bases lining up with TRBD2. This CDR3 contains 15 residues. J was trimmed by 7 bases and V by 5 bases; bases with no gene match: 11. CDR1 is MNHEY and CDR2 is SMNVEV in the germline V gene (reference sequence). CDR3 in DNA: TGTGCCAGCAGTCAACGGGGGGACGAGCGTAATGAGCAGTTCTTC. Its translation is CASSQRGDERNEQFF.

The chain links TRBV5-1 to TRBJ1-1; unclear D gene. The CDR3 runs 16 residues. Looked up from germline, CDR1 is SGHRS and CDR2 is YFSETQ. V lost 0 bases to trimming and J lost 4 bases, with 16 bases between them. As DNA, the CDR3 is TGCGCCAGCAGCTTGGGGTATACAGTCCGGCTCACTGAAGCTTTCTTT. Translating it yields CASSLGYTVRLTEAFF.

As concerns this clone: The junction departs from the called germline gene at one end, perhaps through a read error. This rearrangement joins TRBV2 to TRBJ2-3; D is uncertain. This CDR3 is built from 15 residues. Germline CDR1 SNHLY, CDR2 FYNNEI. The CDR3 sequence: CAGSEATHHTDTQYF. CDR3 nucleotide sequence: TGTGCCGGCAGTGAAGCGACACATCACACAGATACGCAGTATTTT.

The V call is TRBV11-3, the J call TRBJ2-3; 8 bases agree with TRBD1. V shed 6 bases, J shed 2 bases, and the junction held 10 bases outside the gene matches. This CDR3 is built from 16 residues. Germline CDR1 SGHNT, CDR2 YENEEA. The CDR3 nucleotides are TGTGCCAGCAGTCCCGACAGGGGCCAACTCACAGATACGCAGTATTTT. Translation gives CASSPDRGQLTDTQYF.

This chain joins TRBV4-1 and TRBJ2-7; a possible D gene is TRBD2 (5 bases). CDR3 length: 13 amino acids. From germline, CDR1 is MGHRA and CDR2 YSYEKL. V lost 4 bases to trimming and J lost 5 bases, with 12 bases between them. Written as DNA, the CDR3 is TGCGCCAGCAGCCCCGTGAACGGGAACGAGCAGTACTTC. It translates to CASSPVNGNEQYF.

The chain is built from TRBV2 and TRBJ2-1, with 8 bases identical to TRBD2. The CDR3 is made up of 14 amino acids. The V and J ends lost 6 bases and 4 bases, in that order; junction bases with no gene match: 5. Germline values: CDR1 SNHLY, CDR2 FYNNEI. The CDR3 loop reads CASRASGGYNEQFF. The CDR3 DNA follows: TGTGCCAGCAGGGCGAGCGGGGGTTACAATGAGCAGTTCTTC.